The 10 T cell receptor beta chains in this list originate from one sample, sequenced in a study of T-cell reconstitution after alpha-beta-depleted transplantation in children. It was with unique molecular identifiers that the TCRbeta library was prepared. TCRdb redid the calling of the PCR reads with MiXCR, one entry per CDR3 protein. Altogether just over 950,000 distinct CDR3 sequences are present, about 30% being singletons, with the ten largest covering roughly 30%. The material was PBMCs, mostly from graft donor cells, obtained 360 days after TCRalphabeta/CD19-depleted stem cell transplant. The receptors come from a boy in the first two years of life who had a stem cell transplant for SCID, so the T cells may come from the graft donor.

CDR3: CASSQVLGIYEQYF. The CDR3 DNA follows: TGTGCCAGCAGCCAAGTCCTGGGGATATACGAGCAGTACTTC. The gene calls are TRBV4-2 and TRBJ2-7; the D is unclear. Per germline, CDR1 LGHNA and CDR2 YNFKEQ. CDR3 length: 14 amino acids. V lost 1 base to trimming and J lost 4 bases, with 11 bases between them.

This chain links TRBV5-1 with TRBJ1-2; D is ambiguous. The V end lost 0 bases, the J end lost 4 bases, and 10 bases lay between the germline ends. CDR1 is SGHRS and CDR2 is YFSETQ in the germline V gene. CDR3 length: 14 residues. CDR3 DNA sequence: TGCGCCAGCAGCTTGGACGGGTTCGTCTATGGCTACACCTTC. Amino acids: CASSLDGFVYGYTF.

The V and J genes are TRBV7-2 and TRBJ2-5; the D is unclear. CDR3 size: 15 residues. Germline V gene sequence: CDR1 SGHTA, CDR2 FQGNSA. V lost 2 bases to trimming and J lost 2 bases, with 12 bases between them. In nucleotides, the CDR3 is TGTGCCAGCAGCTTATCCCTAGGACGTCAAGAGACCCAGTACTTC. Amino acids: CASSLSLGRQETQYF.

V usage is TRBV5-1 and J usage is TRBJ2-2, with a possible D match to TRBD2 (6 bases). The V gene's germline CDR1 is SGHRS and CDR2 YFSETQ. This CDR3 region has 14 residues. Trimming stripped 4 bases from V and 7 bases from J, with 14 bases between. The CDR3 loop is CASSPNRGSGELFF. CDR3 DNA sequence: TGCGCCAGCAGCCCGAACCGGGGGAGCGGGGAGCTGTTTTTT.

The genes are TRBV28 and TRBJ1-4, with 7 positions matching TRBD1. V gave up 5 bases and J gave up 8 bases; unmatched junction bases: 11. CDR1 and CDR2 from the germline V gene are MDHEN and SYDVKM. The CDR3 is 15 residues long. CDR3 region: CASSRAGQSGEKLFF. The CDR3 coding sequence is TGTGCCAGCAGTCGCGCGGGACAGTCGGGGGAAAAACTGTTTTTT.

The chain is built from TRBV20-1 and TRBJ1-6, with TRBD1 identical over 8 bases. Germline CDR1 DFQATT, CDR2 SNEGSKA (reference sequence). The CDR3 consists of 11 residues. CDR3 in amino acids: CRRPGTGDLHF. CDR3 nucleotides: TGCAGGCGACCCGGGACAGGAGACCTCCACTTT.

The chain employs TRBV5-1 and TRBJ2-1; TRBD2 agrees at 14 bases. Trimming removed 4 bases from V and 10 bases from J; junction bases left unmatched: 4. The germline CDR1 and CDR2 sequences are SGHRS and YFSETQ. The CDR3 contains 14 residues. CDR3 sequence: CASSGGLAGEEQFF. For the CDR3, the DNA is TGCGCCAGCAGCGGGGGACTAGCGGGGGAAGAGCAGTTCTTC.

A few counts support this clonotype. The CDR3 loop is CASSRLAGSTGELFF. The CDR3 DNA reads as TGTGCCAGCAGCCGACTAGCGGGGAGCACCGGGGAGCTGTTTTTT. The chain is built from TRBV11-2 and TRBJ2-2; 11 bases match TRBD2. CDR3 length: 15 amino acids. Germline loops: CDR1 SGHAT, CDR2 FQNNGV. J was trimmed by 4 bases and V by 5 bases; bases with no gene match: 3.

This clonotype was counted between two and nine times. The chain couples TRBV28 to TRBJ1-5, with unresolved D. The CDR3 is 16 residues long. Germline V gene sequence: CDR1 MDHEN, CDR2 SYDVKM. V shed 3 bases and J shed 1 base, with 13 bases lying between them. CDR3 coding DNA: TGTGCCAGCAGTTTCGTTCGAGGGCCAAGCAATCAGCCCCAGCATTTT. Residues: CASSFVRGPSNQPQHF.

The chain has TRBV6-1 and TRBJ2-1, with a tentative D call TRBD1 (6 bases). Per germline, CDR1 MNHNS and CDR2 SASEGT. V lost 4 bases to trimming and J lost 6 bases, with 16 bases between them. The CDR3 has 15 amino acids. The CDR3 here is CASSGGTRRSNEQFF. The DNA of the CDR3 is TGTGCCAGCAGTGGGGGGACACGTCGGTCCAATGAGCAGTTCTTC.